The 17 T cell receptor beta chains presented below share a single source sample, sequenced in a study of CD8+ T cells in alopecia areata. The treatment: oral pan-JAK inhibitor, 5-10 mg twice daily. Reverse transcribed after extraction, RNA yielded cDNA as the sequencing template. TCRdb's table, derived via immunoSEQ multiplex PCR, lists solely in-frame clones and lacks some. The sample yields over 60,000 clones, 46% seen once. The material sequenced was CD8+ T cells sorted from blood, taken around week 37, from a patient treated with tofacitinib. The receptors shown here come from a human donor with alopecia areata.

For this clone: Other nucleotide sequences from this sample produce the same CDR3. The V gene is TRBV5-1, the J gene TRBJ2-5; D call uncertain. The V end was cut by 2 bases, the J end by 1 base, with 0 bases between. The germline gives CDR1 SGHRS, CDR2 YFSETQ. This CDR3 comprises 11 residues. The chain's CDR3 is CASSFQETQYF. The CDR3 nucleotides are TGCGCCAGCAGCTTCCAAGAGACCCAGTACTTC.

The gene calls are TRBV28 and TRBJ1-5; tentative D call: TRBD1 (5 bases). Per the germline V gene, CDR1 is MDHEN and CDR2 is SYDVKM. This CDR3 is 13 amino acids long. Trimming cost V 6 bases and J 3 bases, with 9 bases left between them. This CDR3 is CASRQTDNQPQHF. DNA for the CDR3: TGTGCCAGCAGACAGACAGACAATCAGCCCCAGCATTTT.

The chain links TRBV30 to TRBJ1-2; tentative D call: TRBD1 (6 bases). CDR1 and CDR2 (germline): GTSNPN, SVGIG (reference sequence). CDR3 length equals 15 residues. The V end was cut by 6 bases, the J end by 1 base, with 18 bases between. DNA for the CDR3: TGTGCCTGCCCTGGAGGCCAGGGGCTTAACTATGGCTACACCTTC. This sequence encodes CACPGGQGLNYGYTF.

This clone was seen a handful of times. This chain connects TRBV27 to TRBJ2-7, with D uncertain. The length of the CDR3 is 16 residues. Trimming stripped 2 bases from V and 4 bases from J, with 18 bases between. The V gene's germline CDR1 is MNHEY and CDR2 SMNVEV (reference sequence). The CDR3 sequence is CASSLSRTQVHYEQYF. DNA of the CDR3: TGTGCCAGCAGTTTAAGTAGGACCCAAGTCCATTACGAGCAGTACTTC.

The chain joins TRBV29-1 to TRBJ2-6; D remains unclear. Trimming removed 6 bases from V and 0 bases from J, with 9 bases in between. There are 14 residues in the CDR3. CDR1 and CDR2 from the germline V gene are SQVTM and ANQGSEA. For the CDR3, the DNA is TGCAGCGTCGCCCAACCCTCTGGGGCCAACGTCCTGACTTTC. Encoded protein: CSVAQPSGANVLTF.

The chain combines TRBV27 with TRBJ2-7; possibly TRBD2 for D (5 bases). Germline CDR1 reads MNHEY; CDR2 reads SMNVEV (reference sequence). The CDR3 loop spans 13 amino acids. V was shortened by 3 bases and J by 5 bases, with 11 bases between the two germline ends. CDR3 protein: CASSLGSRNEQYF. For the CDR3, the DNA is TGTGCCAGCAGTTTGGGGAGTAGGAACGAGCAGTACTTC.

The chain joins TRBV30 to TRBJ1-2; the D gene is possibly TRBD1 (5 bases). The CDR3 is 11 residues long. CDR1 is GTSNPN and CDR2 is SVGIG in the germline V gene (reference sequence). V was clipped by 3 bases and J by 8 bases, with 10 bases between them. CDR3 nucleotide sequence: TGTGCCTGGAGATCGGGACTCGGCTACACCTTC. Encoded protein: CAWRSGLGYTF.

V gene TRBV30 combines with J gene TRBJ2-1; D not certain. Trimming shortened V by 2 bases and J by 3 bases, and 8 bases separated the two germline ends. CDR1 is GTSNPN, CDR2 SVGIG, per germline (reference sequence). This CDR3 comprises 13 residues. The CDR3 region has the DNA TGTGCCTGGAGTTGGAGTCTCTACAATGAGCAGTTCTTC. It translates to CAWSWSLYNEQFF.

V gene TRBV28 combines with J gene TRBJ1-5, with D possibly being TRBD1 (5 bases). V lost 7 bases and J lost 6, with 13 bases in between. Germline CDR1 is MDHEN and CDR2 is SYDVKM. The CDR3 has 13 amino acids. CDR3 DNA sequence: TGTGCCAGCACTTCTTTAGGGGTTCAGCCCCAGCATTTT. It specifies CASTSLGVQPQHF.

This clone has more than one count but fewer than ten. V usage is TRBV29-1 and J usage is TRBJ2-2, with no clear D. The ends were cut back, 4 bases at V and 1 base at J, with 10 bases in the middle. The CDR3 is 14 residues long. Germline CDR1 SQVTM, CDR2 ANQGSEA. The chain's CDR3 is CSVVWLMNTGELFF. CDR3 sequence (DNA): TGCAGCGTTGTTTGGCTGATGAACACCGGGGAGCTGTTTTTT.

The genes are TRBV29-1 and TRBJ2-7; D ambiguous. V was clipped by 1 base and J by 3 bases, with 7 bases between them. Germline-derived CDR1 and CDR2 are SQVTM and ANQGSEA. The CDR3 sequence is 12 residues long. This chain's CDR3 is CSVEGTSYEQYF. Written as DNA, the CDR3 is TGCAGCGTTGAAGGCACAAGCTACGAGCAGTACTTC.

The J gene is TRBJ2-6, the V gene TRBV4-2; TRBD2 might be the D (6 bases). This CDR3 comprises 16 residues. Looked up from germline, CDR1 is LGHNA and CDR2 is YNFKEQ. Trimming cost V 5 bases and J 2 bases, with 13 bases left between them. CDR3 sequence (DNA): TGTGCCAGCAGCGCGGGACGGGGTCCTGGGGCCAACGTCCTGACTTTC. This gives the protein CASSAGRGPGANVLTF.

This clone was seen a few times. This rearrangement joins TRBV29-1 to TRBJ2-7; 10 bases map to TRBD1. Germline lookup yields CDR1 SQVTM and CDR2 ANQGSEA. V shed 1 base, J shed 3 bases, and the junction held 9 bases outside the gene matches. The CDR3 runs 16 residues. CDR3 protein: CSVEGHPGQGIYEQYF. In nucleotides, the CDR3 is TGCAGCGTTGAAGGCCATCCGGGACAGGGGATCTACGAGCAGTACTTC.

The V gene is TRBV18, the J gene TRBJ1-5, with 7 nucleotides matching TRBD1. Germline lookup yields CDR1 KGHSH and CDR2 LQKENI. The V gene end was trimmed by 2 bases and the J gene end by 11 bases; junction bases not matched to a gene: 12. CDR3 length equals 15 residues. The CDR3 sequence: CASSPGQVGSEAQHF. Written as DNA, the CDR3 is TGTGCCAGCTCACCAGGACAGGTTGGATCCGAAGCCCAGCATTTT. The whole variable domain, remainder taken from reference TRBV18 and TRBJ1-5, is NAGVMQNPRHLVRRRGQEARLRCSPMKGHSHVYWYRQLPEEGLKFMVYLQKENIIDESGMPKERFSAEFPKEGPSILRIQQVVRGDSAAYFCASSPGQVGSEAQHFGDGTRLSIL.

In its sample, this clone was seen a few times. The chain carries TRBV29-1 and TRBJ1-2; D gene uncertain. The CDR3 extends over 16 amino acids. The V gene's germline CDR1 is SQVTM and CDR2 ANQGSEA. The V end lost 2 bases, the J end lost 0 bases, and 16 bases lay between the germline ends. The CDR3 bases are TGCAGCGTTGAATTTGAGGGTCGGTTTGCTAACTATGGCTACACCTTC. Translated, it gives CSVEFEGRFANYGYTF.

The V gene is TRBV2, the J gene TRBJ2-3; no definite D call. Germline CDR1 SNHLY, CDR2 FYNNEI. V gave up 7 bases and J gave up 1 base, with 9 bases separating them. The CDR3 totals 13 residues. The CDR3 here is CASNPLGTDTQYF. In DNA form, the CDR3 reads TGTGCCAGCAATCCATTAGGCACAGATACGCAGTATTTT. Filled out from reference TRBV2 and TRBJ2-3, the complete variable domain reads EPEVTQTPSHQVTQMGQEVILRCVPISNHLYFYWYRQILGQKVEFLVSFYNNEISEKSEIFDDQFSVERPDGSNFTLKIRSTKLEDSAMYFCASNPLGTDTQYFGPGTRLTVL.

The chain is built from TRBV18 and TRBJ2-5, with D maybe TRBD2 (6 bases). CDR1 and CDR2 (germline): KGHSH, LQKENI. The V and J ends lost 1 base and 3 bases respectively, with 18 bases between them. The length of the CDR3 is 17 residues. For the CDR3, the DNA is TGTGCCAGCTCACCACTCGGGGACTCGGTCGCGAAAGAGACCCAGTACTTC. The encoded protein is CASSPLGDSVAKETQYF.